Listed below are T cell receptor beta chains from one sample, sequenced in a study of T cell repertoires in cytomegalovirus infection. TCRdb re-called the reads with MiXCR, one entry per CDR3 protein. Here the sample spans roughly 200,000 distinct CDR3 sequences, roughly 15% being singletons. Sequences were obtained from CD8+ T cells from PBMCs. The receptors shown here come from a human donor in good health (CMV status not recorded). Some clones in this sample may be carry-over from other donors' samples. Both conserved end residues are part of each CDR3. Each record gives: V gene, D gene, clone size, J gene, CDR3 protein, CDR3 DNA. D genes are given only for firm matches. Clone size is stated in some rows and not others, as once, few, many or a class when expanded.

V gene: TRBV7-9; D gene: TRBD1; clone size: .; J gene: TRBJ2-7; CDR3 protein: CASSDRGREQYF; CDR3 DNA: TGTGCCAGCAGCGACAGGGGGAGGGAGCAGTACTTC
V gene: TRBV6-2/TRBV6-3; D gene: .; clone size: .; J gene: TRBJ2-3; CDR3 protein: CASSYSLDTQYF; CDR3 DNA: TGTGCCAGCAGTTACTCCTTAGATACGCAGTATTTT
V gene: TRBV7-9; D gene: TRBD1; clone size: few; J gene: TRBJ1-1; CDR3 protein: CASSSWTGIRMNTEAFF; CDR3 DNA: TGTGCCAGCAGCTCCTGGACAGGTATAAGGATGAACACTGAAGCTTTCTTT
V gene: TRBV29-1; D gene: .; clone size: .; J gene: TRBJ1-5; CDR3 protein: CSVSPGQNQPQHF; CDR3 DNA: TGCAGCGTGTCCCCGGGGCAAAATCAGCCCCAGCATTTT
V gene: TRBV6-2/TRBV6-3; D gene: .; clone size: .; J gene: TRBJ2-1; CDR3 protein: CASSPVSGGNEQFF; CDR3 DNA: TGTGCCAGCAGCCCCGTTTCTGGGGGCAATGAGCAGTTCTTC
V gene: TRBV6-2/TRBV6-3; D gene: TRBD1; clone size: few; J gene: TRBJ1-5; CDR3 protein: CATGEDRVHQPQHF; CDR3 DNA: TGTGCCACCGGAGAGGACAGGGTGCATCAGCCCCAGCATTTT
V gene: TRBV7-8; D gene: .; clone size: few; J gene: TRBJ2-5; CDR3 protein: CASSHPTRTKETQYF; CDR3 DNA: TGTGCCAGCAGCCACCCGACACGCACGAAAGAGACCCAGTACTTC
V gene: TRBV28; D gene: .; clone size: few; J gene: TRBJ2-3; CDR3 protein: CASSTLAGLDTQYF; CDR3 DNA: TGTGCCAGCAGTACTCTGGCCGGACTAGATACGCAGTATTTT
V gene: TRBV29-1; D gene: TRBD2; clone size: few; J gene: TRBJ2-3; CDR3 protein: CSGSQMDRLAGQYF; CDR3 DNA: TGCAGCGGTTCCCAGATGGACCGACTAGCGGGGCAGTATTTT
V gene: TRBV14; D gene: .; clone size: .; J gene: TRBJ2-7; CDR3 protein: CASSHLGGYEQYF; CDR3 DNA: TGTGCCAGCAGCCACCTAGGGGGGTACGAGCAGTACTTC